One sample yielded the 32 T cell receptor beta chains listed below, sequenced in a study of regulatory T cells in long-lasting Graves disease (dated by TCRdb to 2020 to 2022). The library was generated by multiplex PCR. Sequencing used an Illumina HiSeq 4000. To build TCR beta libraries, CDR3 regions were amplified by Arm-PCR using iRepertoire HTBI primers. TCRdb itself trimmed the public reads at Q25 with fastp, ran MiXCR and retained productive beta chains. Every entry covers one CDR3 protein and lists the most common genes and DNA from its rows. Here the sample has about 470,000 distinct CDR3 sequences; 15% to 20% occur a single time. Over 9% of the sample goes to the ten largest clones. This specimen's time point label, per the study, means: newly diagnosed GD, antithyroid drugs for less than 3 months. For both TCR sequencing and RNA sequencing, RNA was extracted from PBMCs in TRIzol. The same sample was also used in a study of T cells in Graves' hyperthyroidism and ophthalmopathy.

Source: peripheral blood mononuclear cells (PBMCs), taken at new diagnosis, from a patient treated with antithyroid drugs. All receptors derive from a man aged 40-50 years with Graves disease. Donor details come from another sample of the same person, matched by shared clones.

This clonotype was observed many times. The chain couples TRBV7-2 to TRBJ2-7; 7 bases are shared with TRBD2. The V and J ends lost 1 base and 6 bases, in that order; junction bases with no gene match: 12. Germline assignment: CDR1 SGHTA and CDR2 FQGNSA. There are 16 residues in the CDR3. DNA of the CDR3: TGTGCCAGCAGCTTAGAGATCGGGAGGAGGGAGTCCGAGCAGTACTTC. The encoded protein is CASSLEIGRRESEQYF. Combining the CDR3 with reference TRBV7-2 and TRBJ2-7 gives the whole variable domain GAGVSQSPSNKVTEKGKDVELRCDPISGHTALYWYRQSLGQGLEFLIYFQGNSAPDKSGLPSDRFSAERTGGSVSTLTIQRTQQEDSAVYLCASSLEIGRRESEQYFGPGTRLTVT.

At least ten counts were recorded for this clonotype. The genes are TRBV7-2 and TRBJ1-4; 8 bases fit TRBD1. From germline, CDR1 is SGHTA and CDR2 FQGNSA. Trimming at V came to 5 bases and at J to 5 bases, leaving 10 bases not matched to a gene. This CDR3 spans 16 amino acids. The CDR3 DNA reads TGTGCCAGCAGCCCAAAGGTGGGGACAGGCAATGAAAAACTGTTTTTT. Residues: CASSPKVGTGNEKLFF.

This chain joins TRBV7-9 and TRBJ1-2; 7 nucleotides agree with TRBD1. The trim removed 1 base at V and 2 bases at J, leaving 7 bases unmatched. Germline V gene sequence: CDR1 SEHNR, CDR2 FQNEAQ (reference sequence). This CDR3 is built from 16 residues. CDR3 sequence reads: CASSLGTGLLNYGYTF. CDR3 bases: TGTGCCAGCAGCTTAGGGACAGGACTTCTGAACTATGGCTACACCTTC.

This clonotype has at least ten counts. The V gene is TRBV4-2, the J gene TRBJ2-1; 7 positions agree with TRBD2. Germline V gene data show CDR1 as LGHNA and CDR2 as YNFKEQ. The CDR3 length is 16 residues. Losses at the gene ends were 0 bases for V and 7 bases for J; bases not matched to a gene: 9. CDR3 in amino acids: CASSQDPSGIFNEQFF. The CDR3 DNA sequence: TGTGCCAGCAGCCAAGATCCCAGCGGGATATTTAATGAGCAGTTCTTC.

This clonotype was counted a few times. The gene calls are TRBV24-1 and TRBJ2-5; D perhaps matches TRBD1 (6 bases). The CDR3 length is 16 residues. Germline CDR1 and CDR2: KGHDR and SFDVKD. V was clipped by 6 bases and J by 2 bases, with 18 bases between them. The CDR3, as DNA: TGTGCCACCAGTACTAGTTTGGGGGCAGCTCAAGAGACCCAGTACTTC. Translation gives CATSTSLGAAQETQYF.

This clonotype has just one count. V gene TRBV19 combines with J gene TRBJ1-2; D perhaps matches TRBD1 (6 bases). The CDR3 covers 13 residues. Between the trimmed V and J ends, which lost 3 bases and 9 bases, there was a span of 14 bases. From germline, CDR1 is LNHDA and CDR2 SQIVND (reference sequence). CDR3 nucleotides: TGTGCCAGTAGTATCCGGATCGGGGACAGCTACACCTTC. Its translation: CASSIRIGDSYTF.

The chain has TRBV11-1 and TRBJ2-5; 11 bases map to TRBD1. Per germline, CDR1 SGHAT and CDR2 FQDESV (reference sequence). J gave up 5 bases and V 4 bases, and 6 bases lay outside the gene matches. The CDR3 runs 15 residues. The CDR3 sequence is CASSSDRGHSETQYF. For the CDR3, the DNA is TGTGCCAGCAGCTCGGACAGGGGGCATTCGGAGACCCAGTACTTC.

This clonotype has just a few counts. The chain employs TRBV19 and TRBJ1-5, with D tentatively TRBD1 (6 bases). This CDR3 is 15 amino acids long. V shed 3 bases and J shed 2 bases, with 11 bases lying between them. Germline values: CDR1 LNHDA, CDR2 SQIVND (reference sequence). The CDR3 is CASSIRDNRNQPQHF. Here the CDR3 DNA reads TGTGCCAGTAGTATCCGGGACAATCGCAATCAGCCCCAGCATTTT.

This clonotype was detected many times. The CDR3 loop is CASSHYQLAGELFF. The CDR3 DNA follows: TGTGCCAGCAGCCACTATCAACTGGCGGGGGAGCTGTTTTTT. V gene TRBV28 combines with J gene TRBJ2-2; D not resolved. CDR3 size: 14 residues. Germline lookup yields CDR1 MDHEN and CDR2 SYDVKM. V lost 6 bases and J 8 bases, leaving 16 bases between the germline ends.

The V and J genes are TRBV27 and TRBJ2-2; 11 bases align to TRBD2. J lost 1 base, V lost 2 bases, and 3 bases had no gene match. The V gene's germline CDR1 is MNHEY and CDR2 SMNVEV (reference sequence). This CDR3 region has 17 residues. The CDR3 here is CASSLNSGRENTGELFF. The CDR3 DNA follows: TGTGCCAGCAGTTTAAATAGCGGGAGGGAGAACACCGGGGAGCTGTTTTTT.

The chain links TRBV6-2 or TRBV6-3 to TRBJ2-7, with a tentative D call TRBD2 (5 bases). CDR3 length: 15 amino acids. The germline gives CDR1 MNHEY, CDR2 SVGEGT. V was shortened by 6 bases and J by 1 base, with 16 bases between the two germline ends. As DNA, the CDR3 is TGTGCCAGCAGGCCCGGGATACTACCTTCCTACGAGCAGTACTTC. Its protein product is CASRPGILPSYEQYF.

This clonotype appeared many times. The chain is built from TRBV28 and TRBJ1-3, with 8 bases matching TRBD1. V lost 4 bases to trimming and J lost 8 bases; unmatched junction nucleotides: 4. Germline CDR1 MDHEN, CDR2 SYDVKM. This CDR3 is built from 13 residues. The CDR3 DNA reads TGTGCCAGCAGTTCGGACAGGGCAGACACCATATATTTT. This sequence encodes CASSSDRADTIYF. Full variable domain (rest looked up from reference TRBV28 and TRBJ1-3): DVKVTQSSRYLVKRTGEKVFLECVQDMDHENMFWYRQDPGLGLRLIYFSYDVKMKEKGDIPEGYSVSREKKERFSLILESASTNQTSMYLCASSSDRADTIYFGEGSWLTVV.

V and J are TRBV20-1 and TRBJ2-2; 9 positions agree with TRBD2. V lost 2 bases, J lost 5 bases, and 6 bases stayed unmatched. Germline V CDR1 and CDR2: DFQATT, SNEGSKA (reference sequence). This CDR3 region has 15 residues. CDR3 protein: CSARRLAEVTGELFF. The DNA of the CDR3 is TGCAGTGCTAGACGACTAGCGGAGGTTACCGGGGAGCTGTTTTTT.

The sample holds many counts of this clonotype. In DNA, the CDR3 is TGTGCCAGCAGCTTAGCGGGAAGACGTGAGCTGTTTTTT. Its translation is CASSLAGRRELFF. The chain links TRBV7-6 to TRBJ2-2; no reliable D call. V gave up 0 bases and J gave up 11 bases, with 10 bases separating them. CDR3 length equals 13 residues. Germline assignment: CDR1 SGHVS and CDR2 FNYEAQ.

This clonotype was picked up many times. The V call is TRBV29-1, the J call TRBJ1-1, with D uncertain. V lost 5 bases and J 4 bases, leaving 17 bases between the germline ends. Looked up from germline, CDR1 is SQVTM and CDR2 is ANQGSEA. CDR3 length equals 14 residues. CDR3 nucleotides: TGCAGCGTTCTCCTGTTTGCTAGGGTCACTGAAGCTTTCTTT. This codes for CSVLLFARVTEAFF.

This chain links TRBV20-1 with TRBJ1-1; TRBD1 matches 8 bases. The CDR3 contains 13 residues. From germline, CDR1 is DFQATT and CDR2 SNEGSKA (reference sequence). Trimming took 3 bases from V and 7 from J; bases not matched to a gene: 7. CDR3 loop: CSASPGQAVEAFF. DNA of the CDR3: TGCAGTGCTAGTCCGGGACAGGCCGTTGAAGCTTTCTTT.

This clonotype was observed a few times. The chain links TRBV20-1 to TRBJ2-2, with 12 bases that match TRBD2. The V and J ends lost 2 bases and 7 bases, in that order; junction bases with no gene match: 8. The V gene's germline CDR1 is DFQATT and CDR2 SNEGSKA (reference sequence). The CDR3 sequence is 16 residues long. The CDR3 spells CSARFLAGGLNGELFF. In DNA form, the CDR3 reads TGCAGTGCTAGATTTCTAGCGGGAGGGCTTAACGGGGAGCTGTTTTTT.

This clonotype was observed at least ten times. DNA of the CDR3: TGTGCCAGCAGTCGGGACAGGAGTATCTCTAACTATGGCTACACCTTC. Its protein is CASSRDRSISNYGYTF. The chain combines TRBV27 with TRBJ1-2; 8 bases map to TRBD1. Germline CDR1 MNHEY, CDR2 SMNVEV (reference sequence). This CDR3 has 16 amino acids. V lost 5 bases to trimming and J lost 0 bases; unmatched junction nucleotides: 8.

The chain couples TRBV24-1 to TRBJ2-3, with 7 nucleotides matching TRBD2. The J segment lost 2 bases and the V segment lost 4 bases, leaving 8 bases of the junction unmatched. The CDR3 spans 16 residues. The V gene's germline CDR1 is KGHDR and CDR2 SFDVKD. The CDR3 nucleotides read TGTGCCACCAGTGAACCATCTAGCGGAAACACAGATACGCAGTATTTT. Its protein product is CATSEPSSGNTDTQYF.

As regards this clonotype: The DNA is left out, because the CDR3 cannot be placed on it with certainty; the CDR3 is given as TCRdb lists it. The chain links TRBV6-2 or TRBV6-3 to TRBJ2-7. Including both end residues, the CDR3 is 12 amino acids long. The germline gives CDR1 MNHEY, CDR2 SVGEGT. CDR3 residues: CASIFGNGEQYF.

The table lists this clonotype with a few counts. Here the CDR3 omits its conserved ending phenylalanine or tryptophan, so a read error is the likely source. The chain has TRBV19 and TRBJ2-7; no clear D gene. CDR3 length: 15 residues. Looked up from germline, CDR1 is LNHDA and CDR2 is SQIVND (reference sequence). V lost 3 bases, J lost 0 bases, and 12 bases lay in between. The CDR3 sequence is CASSMGSLSSYEQYL. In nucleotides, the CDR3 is TGTGCCAGTAGTATGGGCAGCCTGAGCTCCTACGAGCAGTACCTC.

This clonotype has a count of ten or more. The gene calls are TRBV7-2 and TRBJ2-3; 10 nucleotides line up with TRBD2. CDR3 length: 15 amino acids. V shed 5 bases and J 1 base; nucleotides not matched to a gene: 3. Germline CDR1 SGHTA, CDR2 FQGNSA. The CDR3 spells CASSQTSGGTDTQYF. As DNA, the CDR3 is TGTGCCAGCAGCCAAACTAGCGGGGGCACAGATACGCAGTATTTT.

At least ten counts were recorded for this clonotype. CDR3 in amino acids: CASRGTSGSWNEQFF. CDR3 DNA: TGTGCCAGCAGGGGGACTAGCGGGAGTTGGAATGAGCAGTTCTTC. The chain carries TRBV2 and TRBJ2-1; the match to TRBD2 covers 14 bases. CDR1 is SNHLY, CDR2 FYNNEI, per germline. The CDR3 extends over 15 amino acids. V gave up 6 bases and J gave up 7 bases; unmatched junction bases: 5.

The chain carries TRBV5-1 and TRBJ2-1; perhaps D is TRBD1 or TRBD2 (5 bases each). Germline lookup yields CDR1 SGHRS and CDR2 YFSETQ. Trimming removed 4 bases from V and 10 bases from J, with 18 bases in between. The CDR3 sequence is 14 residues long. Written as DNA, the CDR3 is TGCGCCAGCAGCATAGGGACCGACGCCTACGAGCAGTTCTTC. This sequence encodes CASSIGTDAYEQFF. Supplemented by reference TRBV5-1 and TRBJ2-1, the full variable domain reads KAGVTQTPRYLIKTRGQQVTLSCSPISGHRSVSWYQQTPGQGLQFLFEYFSETQRNKGNFPGRFSGRQFSNSRSEMNVSTLELGDSALYLCASSIGTDAYEQFFGPGTRLTVL.

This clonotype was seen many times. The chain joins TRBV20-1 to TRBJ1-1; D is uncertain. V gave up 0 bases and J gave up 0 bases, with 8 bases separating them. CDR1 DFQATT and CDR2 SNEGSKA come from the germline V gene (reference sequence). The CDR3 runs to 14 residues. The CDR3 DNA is TGCAGTGCTAGAGACAGCGGATTGAACACTGAAGCTTTCTTT. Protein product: CSARDSGLNTEAFF.

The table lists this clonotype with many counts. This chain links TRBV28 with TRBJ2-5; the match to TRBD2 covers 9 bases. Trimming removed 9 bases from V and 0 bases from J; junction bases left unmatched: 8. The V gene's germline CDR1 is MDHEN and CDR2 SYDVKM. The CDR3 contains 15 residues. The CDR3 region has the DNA TGTGCCAGTGCCTTGGCTAGCGGGGACCAAGAGACCCAGTACTTC. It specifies CASALASGDQETQYF.

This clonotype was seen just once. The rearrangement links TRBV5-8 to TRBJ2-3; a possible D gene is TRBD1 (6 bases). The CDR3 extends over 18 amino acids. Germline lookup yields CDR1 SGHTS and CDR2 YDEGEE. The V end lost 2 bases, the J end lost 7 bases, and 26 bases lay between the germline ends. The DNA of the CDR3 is TGTGCCAGCAGCTTAAAGGGAAGATGGGCCAGGGGTGAAAATACGCAGTATTTT. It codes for CASSLKGRWARGENTQYF.

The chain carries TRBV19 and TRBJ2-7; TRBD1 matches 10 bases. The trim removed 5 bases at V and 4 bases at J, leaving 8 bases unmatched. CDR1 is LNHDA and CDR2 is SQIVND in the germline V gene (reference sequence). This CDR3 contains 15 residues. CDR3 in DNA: TGTGCCAGTAGTCCAGTTGGGACAGGGGTGTACGAGCAGTACTTC. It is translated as CASSPVGTGVYEQYF.

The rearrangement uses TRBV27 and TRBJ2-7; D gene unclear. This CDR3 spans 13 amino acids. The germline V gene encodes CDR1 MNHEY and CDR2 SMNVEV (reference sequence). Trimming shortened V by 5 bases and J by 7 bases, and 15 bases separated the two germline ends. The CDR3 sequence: CASSLGRLREQYF. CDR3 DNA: TGTGCCAGCAGTCTCGGACGTCTTCGAGAGCAGTACTTC.

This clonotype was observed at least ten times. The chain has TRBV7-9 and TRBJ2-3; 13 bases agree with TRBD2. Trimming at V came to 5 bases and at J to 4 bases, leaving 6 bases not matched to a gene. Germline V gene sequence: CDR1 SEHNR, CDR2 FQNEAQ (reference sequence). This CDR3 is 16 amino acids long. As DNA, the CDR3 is TGTGCCAGCAGCCCACTAGCGGGAGGGCAGTCAGATACGCAGTATTTT. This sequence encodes CASSPLAGGQSDTQYF.

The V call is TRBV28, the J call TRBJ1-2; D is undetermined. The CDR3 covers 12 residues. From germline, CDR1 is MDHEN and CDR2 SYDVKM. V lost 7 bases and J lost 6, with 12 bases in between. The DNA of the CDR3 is TGTGCCAGCATTGAAGGTCAGAATGGCTACACCTTC. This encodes CASIEGQNGYTF.

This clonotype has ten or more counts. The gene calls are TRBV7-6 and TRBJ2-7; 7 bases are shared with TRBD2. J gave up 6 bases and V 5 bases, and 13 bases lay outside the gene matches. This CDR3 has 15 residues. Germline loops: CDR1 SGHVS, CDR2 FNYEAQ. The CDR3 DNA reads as TGTGCCAGCAGCCTACCAGGGCTAGCGGAAGGCGAGCAGTACTTC. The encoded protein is CASSLPGLAEGEQYF. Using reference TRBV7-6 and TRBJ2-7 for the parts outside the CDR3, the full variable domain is GAGVSQSPRYKVTKRGQDVALRCDPISGHVSLYWYRQALGQGPEFLTYFNYEAQQDKSGLPNDRFSAERPEGSISTLTIQRTEQRDSAMYRCASSLPGLAEGEQYFGPGTRLTVT.